This record looks at one T cell receptor delta chain sequence and its context. This clone is identified as large (0.1 to 1%). What this receptor recognizes is not known. No quality values exist for individual bases; no much larger clone is one base distant. This sample includes further DNA sequences coding for the same CDR3. cDNA was generated in one tube by template-switch reverse transcription with TRGC- and TRDC-specific primers, using SuperScript II. The TRGC primer was designed for binding to both the TRGC1 and TRGC2 constant genes. TRG and TRD amplification used the KAPA Real-Time Library Amplification Kit, with AMPure XP bead purification between steps. Index PCR with the Nextera XT Index Kit was used to attach the Illumina sequencing adapters. Sequencing of TRG and TRD amplicons was performed on an Illumina MiSeq with the V2 300 kit, and 150 bp paired-end reads were generated. The study's processing was this. Read quality was checked with FastQC version 0.11.8 before further analysis. Reads were mapped to GenBank TRG or TRD reference genes, and MiXCR version 3.0.3 was used to assemble CDR3 sequences. Default MiXCR settings were used with one exception: TRDD gene segments were assembled from 3 consecutive nucleotides instead of 5. N additions, CDR3 length, J segment length and clonotype sharing between samples were calculated with VDJtools version 1.2.1. Out-of-frame CDR3 sequences and those containing stop codons were excluded from analysis. To look for overlap, the infant repertoires were checked against previously published Vgamma9Vdelta2 repertoires from fetal, cord blood and adult blood. Clonotypes were called again by TCRdb from the public reads via CATT, and duplicate nucleotide sequences were then merged into one entry. These V and J calls derive from TCRdb rather than the authors' analysis. The sample table contains more than 850 delta-chain clones; only one count was recorded for about 21% of them. The ten largest clones take up approximately 15% of the sample.

Mothers of both infected and uninfected infants received the same treatment, using spiramycin and/or pyrimethamine plus sulfadiazine plus folinic acid. Every infant, whether infected or uninfected, was delivered at term after more than 37 weeks of gestation. Approximately 1 mL of blood was used to isolate PBMCs by Lymphoprep gradient centrifugation, after which the PBMCs were cryopreserved in liquid nitrogen and shipped to Belgium. After thawing, PBMCs were labeled with Zombie NIR viability dye and stained with CD3, TCR gammadelta, Vgamma9 and Vdelta2 antibodies. Sorting of CD3+ TCRgammadelta+ T cells was performed on a FACSAria III, reaching a mean purity of almost 99%. For each sample, the RNeasy Micro Kit was used to isolate RNA from around 10,000 sorted gammadelta T cells. Infants were born to mothers enrolled with primary T. gondii infection during pregnancy. Peripheral blood samples from the infants were taken at an outpatient microbiology and virology center in Pavia, Italy.

From V the trimming removes 3 bases and from J it removes 2 bases, while the gene matches leave 11 bases of the junction unaccounted for. From the cysteine through the phenylalanine, the CDR3 covers 17 amino acids. Kept here is only the CDR3 DNA, which spans 51 bases and is read in frame from base 1. The germline V gene provides CDR1 GEAIGNYY and CDR2 EKD. The sample is drawn from a study of Vγ9Vδ2 T cells in congenital toxoplasmosis (dated by TCRdb to the early 2020s). About the full investigation: The diagnosis of congenital toxoplasmosis relied on IgG, IgM and IgA serology, Western blot and an in-house interferon-gamma release assay. Gamma and delta chain CDR3 repertoires of sorted blood gammadelta T cells were compared between congenitally T. gondii-infected and uninfected infants. At 2 months, TCR sequencing included roughly five infected and around 9 uninfected infants, while at 1 year the sequenced group was 3 infected and 4 uninfected infants. Repertoire sequencing was done on samples from infants at 2 months after birth and at 1 year of age.

Here is what the overall study found, with its caveats: Both infected and uninfected infants showed a high prevalence of a public TRGV9 clonotype. Compared with uninfected infants, infected infants at 2 months appeared to have fewer N additions in their TRGV9 and TRDV2 CDR3s, and this was especially true for TRDV2-TRDJ1 sequences. Two months was the earliest age with enough suitable sample material for TCR repertoire analysis, so newborn repertoires were not sequenced. Germline-encoded fetal-type TRDV2 CDR3 sequences seemed to be more prevalent in infected than in uninfected approximately 2-month-old infants, with an in utero expansion footprint being suggested. At 1 year of age, repertoire differences between infected and uninfected infants were less clear than at 2 months.

The sequence derives from a child younger than 10 born to a mother with Toxoplasma gondii infection during pregnancy, either congenitally infected or uninfected (not recorded which). The specimen was gamma-delta T cells from blood. The V and J genes are TRDV2 and TRDJ2, with 7 bases aligning to TRDD3. The DNA is TGTGCCTGTGACTCTCTACTGGGGACAGGGTTGACAGCACAACTCTTCTTT. This is translated as CACDSLLGTGLTAQLFF.